A single sample gave rise to the 30 T cell receptor beta chains below, sequenced in a study of CD8 T cells in Susac syndrome. 0.5 to 1 ug RNA was reverse transcribed with random hexamers. TCRdb redid the calling of the immunoSEQ multiplex PCR reads with MiXCR, one entry per CDR3 protein. Of 150,000 to 200,000 distinct CDR3 sequences in the sample, around 94% were seen once. Sequencing was performed on CD4+ T cells from PBMCs. The receptor set was obtained from a human donor in good health.

Only one count was recorded for this clonotype. This chain joins TRBV7-2 and TRBJ1-1; 7 bases match TRBD1. CDR3 size: 15 residues. Germline-derived CDR1 and CDR2 are SGHTA and FQGNSA. V shed 5 bases and J 4 bases; nucleotides not matched to a gene: 10. The CDR3: CASSPWTGSATEAFF. The CDR3 region has the DNA TGTGCCAGCAGCCCGTGGACAGGATCAGCCACTGAAGCTTTCTTT.

The V call is TRBV20-1, the J call TRBJ1-2, with TRBD1 matching 8 bases. CDR3 length: 13 residues. The germline CDR1 and CDR2 sequences are DFQATT and SNEGSKA (reference sequence). V trimming: 4 bases; J trimming: 2 bases; junction bases outside the gene matches: 3. The CDR3 DNA is TGCAGTGCTATAGGACAGGGCAACTATGGCTACACCTTC. It yields the protein CSAIGQGNYGYTF.

The V and J genes are TRBV3-1 and TRBJ2-7; 9 bases align to TRBD1. The germline V gene encodes CDR1 LGHDT and CDR2 YNNKEL (reference sequence). The CDR3 covers 16 residues. Trimming removed 1 base from V and 2 bases from J; junction bases left unmatched: 6. As DNA, the CDR3 is TGTGCCAGCAGCCAAGTATTCGGGACAGGGACCTACGAGCAGTACTTC. Translation: CASSQVFGTGTYEQYF.

V usage is TRBV2 and J usage is TRBJ1-2; D unresolved. The CDR3 is 13 amino acids. The V gene lost 2 bases and the J gene lost 2 bases, with 6 bases spanning the gap. Looked up from germline, CDR1 is SNHLY and CDR2 is FYNNEI. The CDR3: CASSERENYGYTF. CDR3 coding DNA: TGTGCCAGCAGTGAAAGGGAGAACTATGGCTACACCTTC.

The chain joins TRBV27 to TRBJ2-3; D possibly corresponds to TRBD1 (5 bases). The germline V and J ends were trimmed by 6 bases and 1 base, with 8 bases remaining between them. Germline V gene sequence: CDR1 MNHEY, CDR2 SMNVEV (reference sequence). This CDR3 comprises 13 residues. CDR3 region: CASRETGTDTQYF. In DNA form, the CDR3 reads TGTGCCAGCAGAGAGACAGGCACAGATACGCAGTATTTT.

The chain recombines TRBV3-1 with TRBJ1-4, with D hard to call. V was shortened by 4 bases and J by 3 bases, with 9 bases between the two germline ends. Germline CDR1 reads LGHDT; CDR2 reads YNNKEL (reference sequence). This CDR3 region has 14 residues. The CDR3 protein is CASSPSGSNEKLFF. The DNA for the CDR3 is TGTGCCAGCAGCCCTTCCGGGTCTAATGAAAAACTGTTTTTT.

This chain joins TRBV3-1 and TRBJ1-2; no clear D gene. The V end lost 3 bases, the J end lost 8 bases, and 7 bases lay between the germline ends. CDR3 length: 11 residues. Germline assignment: CDR1 LGHDT and CDR2 YNNKEL (reference sequence). CDR3 region: CASSQEQGYTF. In nucleotides, the CDR3 is TGTGCCAGCAGCCAGGAGCAAGGCTACACCTTC.

The rearrangement links TRBV10-2 to TRBJ2-7, with TRBD2 identical over 8 bases. The V and J ends lost 5 bases and 2 bases, in that order; junction bases with no gene match: 5. The CDR3 is 14 residues long. Germline V CDR1 and CDR2: WSHSY, SAAADI. CDR3 in DNA: TGCGCCAGCAGTAGTACGGGACTAGCCTACGAGCAGTACTTC. Encoded protein: CASSSTGLAYEQYF.

This clonotype has only one observation. The chain carries TRBV12-3 or TRBV12-4 and TRBJ2-7; tentative D call: TRBD1 (5 bases). This CDR3 comprises 14 residues. The germline V and J ends were trimmed by 1 base and 6 bases, with 13 bases remaining between them. Here the CDR3 reads CASSLVVQGPEQYF. Written as DNA, the CDR3 is TGTGCCAGCAGTTTAGTGGTGCAGGGCCCCGAGCAGTACTTC.

This chain links TRBV5-1 with TRBJ2-7, with 10 bases matching TRBD1. CDR3 length: 14 residues. V shed 4 bases and J 7 bases; nucleotides not matched to a gene: 8. Germline V CDR1 and CDR2: SGHRS, YFSETQ. CDR3 nucleotides: TGCGCCAGCAGCCTTAATCGGGACAGGGGAGAGCAGTACTTC. Translating it yields CASSLNRDRGEQYF.

The chain joins TRBV3-1 to TRBJ1-1; no firm D call. V was pared by 4 bases and J by 1 base, with 7 bases between. The CDR3 spans 13 residues. CDR1 and CDR2 (germline): LGHDT, YNNKEL (reference sequence). CDR3 residues: CASSLTRNTEAFF. The CDR3 region has the DNA TGTGCCAGCAGCCTAACAAGGAACACTGAAGCTTTCTTT.

CDR3 coding DNA: TGCAGTGCTACCGGGATGACAGGGGCTCCTAACTATGGCTACACCTTC. It codes for CSATGMTGAPNYGYTF. The V gene is TRBV20-1, the J gene TRBJ1-2, with 8 bases matching TRBD1. The CDR3 covers 16 residues. From germline, CDR1 is DFQATT and CDR2 SNEGSKA (reference sequence). With V trimmed by 4 bases and J by 0 bases, 10 bases remained unmatched.

The CDR3, as DNA: TGCGCCAGCAGCCAAGTCGCCCCTATGAGCGGGGGGATGATCTACGAGCAGTACTTC. Protein sequence: CASSQVAPMSGGMIYEQYF. V and J are TRBV4-3 and TRBJ2-7, with TRBD2 matching over 9 bases. There are 19 residues in the CDR3. Germline V CDR1 and CDR2: LGHNA, YSLEER. The ends lost 1 base at V and 3 bases at J; junction bases unmatched: 16.

This chain links TRBV29-1 with TRBJ2-1, with D perhaps matching TRBD1 (6 bases). This CDR3 region has 15 residues. Trimming stripped 6 bases from V and 1 base from J, with 16 bases between. Per germline, CDR1 SQVTM and CDR2 ANQGSEA. CDR3 residues: CSVQDSQGSYNEQFF. The CDR3 DNA sequence: TGCAGCGTCCAAGACAGTCAGGGGTCCTACAATGAGCAGTTCTTC.

The chain combines TRBV29-1 with TRBJ1-1; a weak D match, TRBD1 (6 bases). Trimming left V 4 bases short and J 0 bases short, with 9 bases between. CDR1 is SQVTM, CDR2 ANQGSEA, per germline. The CDR3 runs to 13 residues. The CDR3 protein is CSVGRGLNTEAFF. For the CDR3, the DNA is TGCAGCGTTGGTAGGGGGTTGAACACTGAAGCTTTCTTT.

This chain links TRBV2 with TRBJ1-5; D is ambiguous. CDR1 is SNHLY, CDR2 FYNNEI, per germline. Trimming removed 0 bases at V and 6 bases at J, with 3 bases between. This CDR3 has 12 amino acids. The DNA of the CDR3 is TGTGCCAGCAGTGAAGCGGTTCAGCCCCAGCATTTT. This sequence encodes CASSEAVQPQHF.

The rearrangement joins TRBV20-1 to TRBJ2-3; 9 positions agree with TRBD2. Germline CDR1 reads DFQATT; CDR2 reads SNEGSKA (reference sequence). Losses at the gene ends were 1 base for V and 6 bases for J; bases not matched to a gene: 5. This CDR3 has 14 amino acids. CDR3 sequence reads: CSARVRAGGDTQYF. CDR3 DNA sequence: TGCAGTGCTAGAGTCAGGGCGGGAGGGGATACGCAGTATTTT.

This sequence joins TRBV7-2 and TRBJ2-2; a weak D match, TRBD2 (5 bases). The CDR3 loop spans 18 amino acids. The V gene's germline CDR1 is SGHTA and CDR2 FQGNSA. V lost 2 bases, J lost 2 bases, and 18 bases lay in between. Here the CDR3 reads CASSLYDRRQTNTGELFF. Here the CDR3 DNA reads TGTGCCAGCAGCTTATATGACCGGAGGCAGACAAACACCGGGGAGCTGTTTTTT.

The chain employs TRBV6-5 and TRBJ2-7; 7 nucleotides match TRBD1. Trimming took 6 bases from V and 3 from J; bases not matched to a gene: 5. Germline V gene sequence: CDR1 MNHEY, CDR2 SVGAGI. The CDR3 is 13 residues long. The CDR3 DNA sequence: TGTGCCAGCAGACGGGACAGCCTCTACGAGCAGTACTTC. Its protein product is CASRRDSLYEQYF.

The gene calls are TRBV6-2 or TRBV6-3 and TRBJ2-1, with TRBD2 matching over 12 bases. The junction had 11 bases not matched to a gene; V was cut back by 4 bases and J by 10 bases. There are 16 residues in the CDR3. Germline V lookup: CDR1 MNHEY, CDR2 SVGEGT. The CDR3 DNA is TGTGCCAGCAGTTCACCTAGCGGGGGGGCCCTCTGGGAGCAGTTCTTC. Its translation is CASSSPSGGALWEQFF.

This clonotype has only one observation. The chain employs TRBV9 and TRBJ2-5, with TRBD2 identical over 10 bases. The CDR3 is 17 amino acids. The trim removed 0 bases at V and 0 bases at J, leaving 5 bases unmatched. Germline lookup yields CDR1 SGDLS and CDR2 YYNGEE. The CDR3, as DNA: TGTGCCAGCAGCGTAGAAGGGACTAGCGTATACCAAGAGACCCAGTACTTC. Its translation is CASSVEGTSVYQETQYF.

V and J are TRBV12-3 or TRBV12-4 and TRBJ2-2, with TRBD2 matching over 13 bases. This CDR3 is 17 amino acids long. Germline trimming cut 6 bases from V and 7 bases from J; bases unmatched to any gene: 11. CDR3 bases: TGTGCCAGCAGACCTGCTCCGGGACTAGCGGGGATCGGGGAGCTGTTTTTT. It encodes CASRPAPGLAGIGELFF.

In its sample, this clonotype was seen once. This chain uses TRBV6-5 with TRBJ1-6; D gene uncertain. This CDR3 contains 15 residues. Germline values: CDR1 MNHEY, CDR2 SVGAGI. Trimming pared 2 bases from V and 10 bases from J, leaving 15 bases between. CDR3 nucleotides: TGTGCCAGCAGTTACGATCGGGCGATTGGGTCACCCCTCCACTTT. Protein sequence: CASSYDRAIGSPLHF.

The V and J genes are TRBV7-2 and TRBJ2-3; 12 positions match TRBD2. J lost 10 bases, V lost 5 bases, and 4 bases had no gene match. Germline V gene lookup returns CDR1 SGHTA and CDR2 FQGNSA. The CDR3 length is 13 residues. CDR3 region: CASSARLAGAQYF. CDR3 nucleotide sequence: TGTGCCAGCAGCGCCCGACTAGCGGGGGCGCAGTATTTT.

The genes are TRBV24-1 and TRBJ2-3; no clear D. Germline loops: CDR1 KGHDR, CDR2 SFDVKD. The V end lost 6 bases, the J end lost 7 bases, and 13 bases lay between the germline ends. The CDR3 has 13 amino acids. CDR3 DNA sequence: TGTGCCACCAGTCTGTCCGGGTCTAATACGCAGTATTTT. It is translated as CATSLSGSNTQYF.

This clonotype was seen a single time. This sequence joins TRBV5-4 and TRBJ2-1; 8 bases line up with TRBD1. In germline, CDR1 is SGHNT, CDR2 YYREEE (reference sequence). The junction had 7 bases not matched to a gene; V was cut back by 2 bases and J by 9 bases. The CDR3 is made up of 14 amino acids. The CDR3 DNA sequence: TGTGCCAGCAGCTTACCAGGGGGCGAGGGTGAGCAGTTCTTC. It codes for CASSLPGGEGEQFF.

This chain uses TRBV5-1 with TRBJ2-6; D is undetermined. V was clipped by 0 bases and J by 4 bases, with 11 bases between them. Germline CDR1 is SGHRS and CDR2 is YFSETQ. CDR3 length: 16 residues. CDR3 region: CASSLADRPGANVLTF. The CDR3 DNA follows: TGCGCCAGCAGCTTGGCCGATAGGCCCGGGGCCAACGTCCTGACTTTC.

The rearrangement joins TRBV19 to TRBJ2-7; D is possibly TRBD1 or TRBD2 (5 bases each). The CDR3 has 15 amino acids. The germline V gene has CDR1 LNHDA and CDR2 SQIVND (reference sequence). The V end lost 3 bases, the J end lost 5 bases, and 17 bases lay between the germline ends. The DNA for the CDR3 is TGTGCCAGTAGTATTCTGGTGTGGGGGAACCACGAGCAGTACTTC. As protein: CASSILVWGNHEQYF.

The chain combines TRBV7-2 with TRBJ2-2, with a tentative D call TRBD2 (6 bases). The germline V and J ends were trimmed by 6 bases and 0 bases, with 11 bases remaining between them. Per germline, CDR1 SGHTA and CDR2 FQGNSA. The length of the CDR3 is 15 residues. CDR3 bases: TGTGCCAGCAGGGGGAGGTCTGCGAACACCGGGGAGCTGTTTTTT. It encodes CASRGRSANTGELFF.

This sequence joins TRBV12-3 or TRBV12-4 and TRBJ2-1, with D tentatively TRBD1 (6 bases). The CDR3 loop spans 14 amino acids. V was clipped by 5 bases and J by 4 bases, with 12 bases between them. The CDR3 region has the DNA TGTGCCAGCAGTCTCGGGACATTTTACAATGAGCAGTTCTTC. It is translated as CASSLGTFYNEQFF.